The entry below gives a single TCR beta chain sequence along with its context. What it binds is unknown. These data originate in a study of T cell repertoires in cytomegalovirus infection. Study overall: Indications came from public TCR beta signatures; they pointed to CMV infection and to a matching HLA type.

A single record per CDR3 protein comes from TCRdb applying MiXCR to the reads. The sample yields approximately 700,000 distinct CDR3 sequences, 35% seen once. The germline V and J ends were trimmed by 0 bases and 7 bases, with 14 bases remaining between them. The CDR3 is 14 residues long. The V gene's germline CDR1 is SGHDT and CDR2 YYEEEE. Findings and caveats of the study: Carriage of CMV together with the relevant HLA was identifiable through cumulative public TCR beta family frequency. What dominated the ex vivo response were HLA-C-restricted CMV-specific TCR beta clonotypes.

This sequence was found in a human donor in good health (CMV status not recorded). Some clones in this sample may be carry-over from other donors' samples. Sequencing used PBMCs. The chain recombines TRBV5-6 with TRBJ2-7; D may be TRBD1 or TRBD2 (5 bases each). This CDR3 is CASSLVGVEGEQYF. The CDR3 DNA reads TGTGCCAGCAGCTTGGTTGGGGTAGAGGGGGAGCAGTACTTC.